This is a list of T cell receptor beta chains from one sample in a study of PD-L1 blockade in urothelial cancer. The method was immunoSEQ multiplex PCR; TCRdb's version includes in-frame clones alone and lacks a portion of them. Found here are roughly 39,000 clones, 90% to 95% of them singletons; the top ten hold approximately 10%. The material was PBMCs, obtained around atezolizumab (anti-PD-L1) treatment. All receptors derive from a woman aged 55-69 years with urothelial cancer. The CDR3 runs from the conserved cysteine through the conserved F or W. D genes are given only for firm matches. A row's size may be missing; if present it is once, few, many or a size class.

j_call	v_call	d_call	clone_size	cdr3_nt	cdr3_aa
TRBJ2-1	TRBV19	NA	NA	TGTGCCAGTAGTATACCAGGGATGATTATTGATGAGCAGTTCTTC	CASSIPGMIIDEQFF
TRBJ1-5	TRBV19	NA	NA	TGTGCCAGTAGTAGTCGGGGTCCAGCTCAGCCCCAGCATTTT	CASSSRGPAQPQHF
TRBJ1-1	TRBV7-9	NA	NA	TGTGCCAGCAGCTTCTCCGGTAACACTGAAGCTTTCTTT	CASSFSGNTEAFF
TRBJ2-7	TRBV15	TRBD1	NA	TGTGCCACCAGCAGAGCCTCCACAGGGGACGTACTCTTC	CATSRASTGDVLF
TRBJ2-1	TRBV11-3	TRBD2	NA	TGTGCCAGCAGCTCGGGACTAGCGGGTAACAATGAGCAGTTCTTC	CASSSGLAGNNEQFF
TRBJ1-2	TRBV30	NA	NA	TGTGCCTGGAGTGTACAGTTGGGAGGGAACTATGGCTACACCTTC	CAWSVQLGGNYGYTF
TRBJ2-2	TRBV30	NA	NA	TGTGCCTGGAAAGTTCGGCAGGGCAACACCGGGGAGCTGTTTTTT	CAWKVRQGNTGELFF
TRBJ1-1	TRBV19	NA	once	TGTGCCAGCACTCTCCGCATTAACACTGAAGCTTTCTTT	CASTLRINTEAFF
TRBJ2-5	TRBV7-2	TRBD2	NA	TGTGCCAGCAGCTTAGCCGGACTAGCGGGAGGGCCGGTGACCCAGTACTTC	CASSLAGLAGGPVTQYF
TRBJ2-2	TRBV10-3	NA	NA	TGTGCCATCAGCCGTGGACAGCCTGGTTTGTGGGGCGGGGAGCTGTTTTTT	CAISRGQPGLWGGELFF